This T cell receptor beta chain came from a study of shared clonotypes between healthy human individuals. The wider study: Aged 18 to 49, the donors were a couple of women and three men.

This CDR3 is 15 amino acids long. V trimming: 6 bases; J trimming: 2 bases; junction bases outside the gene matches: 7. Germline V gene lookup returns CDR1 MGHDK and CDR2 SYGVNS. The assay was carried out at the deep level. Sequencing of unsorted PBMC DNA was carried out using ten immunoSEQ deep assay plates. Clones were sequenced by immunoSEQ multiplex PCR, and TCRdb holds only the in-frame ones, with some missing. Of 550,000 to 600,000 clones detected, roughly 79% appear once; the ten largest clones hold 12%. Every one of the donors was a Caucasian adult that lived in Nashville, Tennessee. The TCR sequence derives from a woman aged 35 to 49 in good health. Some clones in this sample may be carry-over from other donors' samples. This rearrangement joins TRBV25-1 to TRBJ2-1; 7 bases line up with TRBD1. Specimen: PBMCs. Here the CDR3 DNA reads TGTGCCAGCAGCGAGGGGGCCAGGGCCTACAATGAGCAGTTCTTC. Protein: CASSEGARAYNEQFF.